The 5 T cell receptor beta chains in this list originate from one sample, sequenced in a study of T cell responses to AZD1222 COVID-19 vaccine. This table comes from immunoSEQ multiplex PCR, and its TCRdb copy is limited to in-frame clones, with some not included. Altogether some 45,000 clones are present, 90% being singletons, with the ten largest covering approximately 40%. The sequencing here drew on peripheral blood, taken 28 days after the second AZD1222 dose. The receptor set was obtained from an adult who received the AZD1222 COVID-19 vaccine.

This chain links TRBV19 with TRBJ2-7; TRBD2 aligns across 10 bases. Germline V gives CDR1 LNHDA, CDR2 SQIVND (reference sequence). The trim removed 4 bases at V and 3 bases at J, leaving 9 bases unmatched. This CDR3 region has 16 residues. CDR3 sequence (DNA): TGTGCCAGTAGTAGTCGTAGCGGGGGGACCTACTACGAGCAGTACTTC. Its translation is CASSSRSGGTYYEQYF.

V usage is TRBV5-4 and J usage is TRBJ2-1, with 7 bases identical to TRBD2. The trim removed 5 bases at V and 0 bases at J, leaving 5 bases unmatched. This CDR3 spans 15 amino acids. The V gene's germline CDR1 is SGHNT and CDR2 YYREEE (reference sequence). The CDR3 loop reads CASSLSGVSYNEQFF. In nucleotides, the CDR3 is TGTGCCAGCAGTTTGAGCGGGGTCTCCTACAATGAGCAGTTCTTC. Supplemented by reference TRBV5-4 and TRBJ2-1, the full variable domain reads ETGVTQSPTHLIKTRGQQVTLRCSSQSGHNTVSWYQQALGQGPQFIFQYYREEENGRGNFPPRFSGLQFPNYSSELNVNALELDDSALYLCASSLSGVSYNEQFFGPGTRLTVL.

The genes are TRBV9 and TRBJ1-2, with 7 bases matching TRBD1. CDR3 size: 15 residues. Unmatched junction bases numbered 6, after V lost 0 bases and J lost 4 bases. CDR1 and CDR2 (germline): SGDLS, YYNGEE. Written as DNA, the CDR3 is TGTGCCAGCAGCGTAGGTCCAGGGGGAATCTATGGCTACACCTTC. It encodes CASSVGPGGIYGYTF.

J is TRBJ2-6 and V is TRBV30; TRBD1 aligns across 7 bases. The CDR3 totals 16 residues. The V and J ends lost 3 bases and 0 bases, in that order; junction bases with no gene match: 5. Germline V lookup: CDR1 GTSNPN, CDR2 SVGIG (reference sequence). The CDR3 DNA follows: TGTGCCTGGAGCAAGGGGGCCAGCTCTGGGGCCAACGTCCTGACTTTC. Protein: CAWSKGASSGANVLTF.

The chain combines TRBV11-2 with TRBJ1-5, with no clear D. The CDR3 is 13 amino acids. Per germline, CDR1 SGHAT and CDR2 FQNNGV. Trimming removed 1 base at V and 6 bases at J, with 7 bases between. CDR3 residues: CASSLVWGQPQHF. The CDR3 DNA sequence: TGTGCCAGCAGCTTAGTTTGGGGTCAGCCCCAGCATTTT.